These T cell receptor beta chains were read from a single sample in a study of blood T cell repertoires in COVID-19. Using immunoSEQ multiplex PCR, the repertoire was profiled, and TCRdb retains in-frame clones only, with some absent. This table holds about 120,000 clones, about 82% found once. Specimen: peripheral blood. The source of these receptors is a man aged 60 to 75 with active or convalescent COVID-19. Both conserved end residues are part of each CDR3. D genes are given only for firm matches. Expanded clones are given a class, and other clones once, few, many or no size at all.

CDR3 | DNA | D | V | size | J
CASSGLAGVSGWEQYF | TGTGCCAGCAGCGGACTAGCGGGAGTCTCGGGGTGGGAGCAGTACTTC | TRBD2 | TRBV3-1/TRBV3-2 | once | TRBJ2-7
CASRFNPGLGTNNEQFF | TGTGCCAGCAGGTTTAATCCAGGGTTGGGAACAAACAATGAGCAGTTCTTC | . | TRBV28 | . | TRBJ2-1
CASSLGGPLNRGAVF | TGCGCCAGCAGTCTCGGGGGGCCTCTAAACCGGGGAGCTGTTTTT | . | TRBV23-1 | once | TRBJ2-2
CAWSSPGAFF | TGTGCCTGGAGCAGCCCCGGGGCTTTCTTT | . | TRBV30 | few | TRBJ1-1
CASSSGQAQETQYF | TGTGCCAGCAGCTCAGGACAGGCCCAAGAGACCCAGTACTTC | TRBD1 | TRBV7-2 | . | TRBJ2-5
CASSPPVGTAGTDTQYF | TGTGCCAGCTCACCACCGGTCGGGACAGCCGGAACAGATACGCAGTATTTT | TRBD1 | TRBV18 | once | TRBJ2-3
CAWSVPMGGVSYEQYF | TGTGCCTGGAGTGTACCCATGGGGGGGGTAAGCTACGAGCAGTACTTC | TRBD2 | TRBV30 | . | TRBJ2-7
CATSRLAGETEQFF | TGTGCCACCTCCAGACTAGCGGGAGAGACAGAGCAGTTCTTC | TRBD2 | TRBV24-1 | . | TRBJ2-1
CASSTQEGSTYGYTF | TGTGCCAGCAGTACCCAGGAGGGTTCAACCTATGGCTACACCTTC | . | TRBV6-2/TRBV6-3 | few | TRBJ1-2
CASAGGLSTQYF | TGTGCCAGTGCTGGGGGCCTGAGTACGCAGTATTTT | . | TRBV19 | once | TRBJ2-3
CATSRGGRDYGYTF | TGTGCCACCAGCAGAGGGGGGCGCGACTATGGCTACACCTTC | . | TRBV15 | few | TRBJ1-2
CASTQGPSNSPLHF | TGTGCCAGCACCCAGGGTCCCTCTAATTCACCCCTCCACTTT | . | TRBV7-9 | once | TRBJ1-6
CASSETSGSSNEQFF | TGCGCCAGCAGCGAGACTAGCGGGAGTTCAAATGAGCAGTTCTTC | TRBD2 | TRBV5-1 | . | TRBJ2-1